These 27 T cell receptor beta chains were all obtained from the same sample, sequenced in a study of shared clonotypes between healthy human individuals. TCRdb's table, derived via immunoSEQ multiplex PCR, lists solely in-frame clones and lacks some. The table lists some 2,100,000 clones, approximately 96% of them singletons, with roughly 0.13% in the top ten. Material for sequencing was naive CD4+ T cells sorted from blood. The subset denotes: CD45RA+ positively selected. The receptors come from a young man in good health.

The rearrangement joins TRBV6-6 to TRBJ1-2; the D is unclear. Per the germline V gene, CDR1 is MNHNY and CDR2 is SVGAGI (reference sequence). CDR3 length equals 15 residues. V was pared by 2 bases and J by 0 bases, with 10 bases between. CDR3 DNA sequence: TGTGCCAGCAGTTACAAAGGGAGGGCTAACTATGGCTACACCTTC. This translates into CASSYKGRANYGYTF.

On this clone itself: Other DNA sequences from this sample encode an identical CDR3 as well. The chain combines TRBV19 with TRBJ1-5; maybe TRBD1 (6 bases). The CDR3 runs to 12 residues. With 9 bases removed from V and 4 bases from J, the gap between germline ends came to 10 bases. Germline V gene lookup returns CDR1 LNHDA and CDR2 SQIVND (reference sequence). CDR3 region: CASSDRNQPQHF. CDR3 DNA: TGTGCCAGCTCAGACAGGAATCAGCCCCAGCATTTT. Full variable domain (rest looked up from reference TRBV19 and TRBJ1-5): DGGITQSPKYLFRKEGQNVTLSCEQNLNHDAMYWYRQDPGQGLRLIYYSQIVNDFQKGDIAEGYSVSREKKESFPLTVTSAQKNPTAFYLCASSDRNQPQHFGDGTRLSIL.

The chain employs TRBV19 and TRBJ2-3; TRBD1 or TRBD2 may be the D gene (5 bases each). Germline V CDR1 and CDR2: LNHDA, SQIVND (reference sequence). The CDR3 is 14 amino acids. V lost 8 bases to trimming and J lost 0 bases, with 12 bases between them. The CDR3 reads CASERGGSTDTQYF. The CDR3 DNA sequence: TGTGCCAGTGAGAGGGGCGGAAGCACAGATACGCAGTATTTT. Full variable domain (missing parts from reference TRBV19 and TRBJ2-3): DGGITQSPKYLFRKEGQNVTLSCEQNLNHDAMYWYRQDPGQGLRLIYYSQIVNDFQKGDIAEGYSVSREKKESFPLTVTSAQKNPTAFYLCASERGGSTDTQYFGPGTRLTVL.

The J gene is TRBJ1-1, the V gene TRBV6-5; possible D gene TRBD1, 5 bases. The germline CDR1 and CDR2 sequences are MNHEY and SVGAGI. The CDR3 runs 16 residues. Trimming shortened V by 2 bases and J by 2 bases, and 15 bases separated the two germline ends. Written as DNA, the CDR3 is TGTGCCAGCAGTTACCGACGGGACCCAATTAACACTGAAGCTTTCTTT. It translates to CASSYRRDPINTEAFF.

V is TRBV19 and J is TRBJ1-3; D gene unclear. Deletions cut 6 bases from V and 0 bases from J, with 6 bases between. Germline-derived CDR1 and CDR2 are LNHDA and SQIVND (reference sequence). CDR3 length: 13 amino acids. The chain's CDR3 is CASSLVSGNTIYF. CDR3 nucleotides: TGTGCCAGTAGCTTAGTCTCTGGAAACACCATATATTTT.

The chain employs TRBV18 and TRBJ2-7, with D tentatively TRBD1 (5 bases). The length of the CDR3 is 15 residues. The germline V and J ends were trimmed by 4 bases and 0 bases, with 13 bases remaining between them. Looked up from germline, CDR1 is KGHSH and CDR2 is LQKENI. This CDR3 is CASSLSGQSSYEQYF. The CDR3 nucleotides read TGTGCCAGCTCACTTTCAGGGCAGAGCTCCTACGAGCAGTACTTC.

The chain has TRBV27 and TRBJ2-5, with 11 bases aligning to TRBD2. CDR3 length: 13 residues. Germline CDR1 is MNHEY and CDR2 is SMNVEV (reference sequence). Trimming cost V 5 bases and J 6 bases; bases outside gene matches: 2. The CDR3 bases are TGTGCCAGCAGTGCGACTAGCGGGAAGACCCAGTACTTC. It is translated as CASSATSGKTQYF.

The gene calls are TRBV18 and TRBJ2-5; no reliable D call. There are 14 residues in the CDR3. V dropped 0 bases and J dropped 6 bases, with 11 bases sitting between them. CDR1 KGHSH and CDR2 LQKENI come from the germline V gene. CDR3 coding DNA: TGTGCCAGCTCACCACCCTCTAGTAGCCAGACCCAGTACTTC. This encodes CASSPPSSSQTQYF.

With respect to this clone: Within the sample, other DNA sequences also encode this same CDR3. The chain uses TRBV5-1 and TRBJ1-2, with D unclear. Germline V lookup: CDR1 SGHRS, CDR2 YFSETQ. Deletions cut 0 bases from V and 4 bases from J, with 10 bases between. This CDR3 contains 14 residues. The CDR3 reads CASSLEEGPYGYTF. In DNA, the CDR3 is TGCGCCAGCAGCTTGGAGGAGGGTCCCTATGGCTACACCTTC.

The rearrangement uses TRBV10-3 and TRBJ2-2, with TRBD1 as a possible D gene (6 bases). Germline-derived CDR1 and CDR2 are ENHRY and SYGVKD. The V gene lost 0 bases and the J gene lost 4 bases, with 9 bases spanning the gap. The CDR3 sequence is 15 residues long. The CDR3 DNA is TGTGCCATCAGTGAGTCGTCAGGGGTCACCGGGGAGCTGTTTTTT. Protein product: CAISESSGVTGELFF.

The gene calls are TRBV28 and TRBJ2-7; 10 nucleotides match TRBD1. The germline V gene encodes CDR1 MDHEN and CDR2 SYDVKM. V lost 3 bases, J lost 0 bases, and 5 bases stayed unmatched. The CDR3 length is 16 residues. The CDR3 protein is CASSFSDRGLSYEQYF. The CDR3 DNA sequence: TGTGCCAGCAGTTTTTCCGACAGGGGGCTCTCCTACGAGCAGTACTTC.

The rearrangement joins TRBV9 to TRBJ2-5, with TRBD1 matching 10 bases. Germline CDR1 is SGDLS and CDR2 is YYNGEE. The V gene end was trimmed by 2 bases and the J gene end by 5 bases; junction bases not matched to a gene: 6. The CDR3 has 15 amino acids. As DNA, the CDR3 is TGTGCCAGCAGCGTGGAAGACAGGGGGCGGGAGACCCAGTACTTC. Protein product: CASSVEDRGRETQYF.

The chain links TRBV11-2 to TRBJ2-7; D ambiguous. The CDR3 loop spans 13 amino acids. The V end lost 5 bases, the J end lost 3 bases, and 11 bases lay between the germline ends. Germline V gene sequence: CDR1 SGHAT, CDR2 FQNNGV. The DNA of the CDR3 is TGTGCCAGCAGCGCCATCAGAGGCTACGAGCAGTACTTC. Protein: CASSAIRGYEQYF.

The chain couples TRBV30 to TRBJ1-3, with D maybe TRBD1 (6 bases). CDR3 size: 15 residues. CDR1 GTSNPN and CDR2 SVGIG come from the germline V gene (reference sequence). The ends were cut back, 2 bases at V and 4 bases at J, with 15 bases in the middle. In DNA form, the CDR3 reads TGTGCCTGGAGTAACGGGGGCGCGGGCGGAAACACCATATATTTT. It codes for CAWSNGGAGGNTIYF.

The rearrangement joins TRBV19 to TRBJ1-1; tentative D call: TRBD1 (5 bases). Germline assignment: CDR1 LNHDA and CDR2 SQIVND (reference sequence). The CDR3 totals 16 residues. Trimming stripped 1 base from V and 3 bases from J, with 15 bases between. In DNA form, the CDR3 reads TGTGCCAGTAGTATAGGCCCAGGGTATGGCGACACTGAAGCTTTCTTT. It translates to CASSIGPGYGDTEAFF.

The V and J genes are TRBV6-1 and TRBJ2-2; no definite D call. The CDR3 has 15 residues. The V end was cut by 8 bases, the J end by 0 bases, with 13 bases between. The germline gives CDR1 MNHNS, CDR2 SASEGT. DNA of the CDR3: TGTGCCAGCCGACCAAGGGATACGAACACCGGGGAGCTGTTTTTT. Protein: CASRPRDTNTGELFF.

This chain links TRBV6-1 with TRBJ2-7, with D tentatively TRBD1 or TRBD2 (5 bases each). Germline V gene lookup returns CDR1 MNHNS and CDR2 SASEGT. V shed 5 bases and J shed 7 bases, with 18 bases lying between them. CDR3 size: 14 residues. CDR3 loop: CASSRDGLSTEQYF. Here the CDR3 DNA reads TGTGCCAGCAGTCGGGACGGTTTATCTACGGAGCAGTACTTC.

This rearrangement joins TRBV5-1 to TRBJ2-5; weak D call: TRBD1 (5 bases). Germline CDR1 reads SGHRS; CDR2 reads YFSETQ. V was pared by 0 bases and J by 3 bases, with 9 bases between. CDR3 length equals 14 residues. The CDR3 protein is CASSLVVREETQYF. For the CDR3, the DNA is TGCGCCAGCAGCTTGGTTGTCAGGGAAGAGACCCAGTACTTC.

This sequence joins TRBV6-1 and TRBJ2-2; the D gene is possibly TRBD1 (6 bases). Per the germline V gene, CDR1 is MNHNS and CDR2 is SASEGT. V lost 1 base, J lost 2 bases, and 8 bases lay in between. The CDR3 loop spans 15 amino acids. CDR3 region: CASSEGGTNTGELFF. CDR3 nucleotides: TGTGCCAGCAGTGAAGGTGGGACAAACACCGGGGAGCTGTTTTTT.

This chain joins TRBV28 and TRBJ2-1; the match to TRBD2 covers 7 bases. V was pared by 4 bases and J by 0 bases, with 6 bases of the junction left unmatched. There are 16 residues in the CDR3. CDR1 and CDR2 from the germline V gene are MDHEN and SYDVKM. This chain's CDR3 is CASSSLSGASYNEQFF. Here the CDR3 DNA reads TGTGCCAGCAGTTCCCTCAGCGGGGCCTCCTACAATGAGCAGTTCTTC.

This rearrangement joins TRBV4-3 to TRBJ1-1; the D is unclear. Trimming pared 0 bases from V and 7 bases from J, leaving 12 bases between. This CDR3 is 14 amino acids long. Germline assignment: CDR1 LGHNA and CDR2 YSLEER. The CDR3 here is CASSQDWGTVEAFF. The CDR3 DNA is TGCGCCAGCAGCCAAGATTGGGGTACGGTTGAAGCTTTCTTT.

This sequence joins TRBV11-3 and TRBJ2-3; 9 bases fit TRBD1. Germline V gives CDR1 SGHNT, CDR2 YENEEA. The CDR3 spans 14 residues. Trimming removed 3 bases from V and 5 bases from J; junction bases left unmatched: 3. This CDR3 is CASSFTGGGDTQYF. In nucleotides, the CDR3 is TGTGCCAGCAGCTTCACAGGGGGCGGAGATACGCAGTATTTT.

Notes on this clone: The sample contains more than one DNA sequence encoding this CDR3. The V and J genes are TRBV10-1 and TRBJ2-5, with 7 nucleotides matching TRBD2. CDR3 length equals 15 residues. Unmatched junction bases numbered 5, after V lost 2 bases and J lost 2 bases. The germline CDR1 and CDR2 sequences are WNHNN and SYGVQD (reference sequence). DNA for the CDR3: TGCGCCAGCAGTGAGGGGGCTAGCGGACAAGAGACCCAGTACTTC. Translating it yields CASSEGASGQETQYF.

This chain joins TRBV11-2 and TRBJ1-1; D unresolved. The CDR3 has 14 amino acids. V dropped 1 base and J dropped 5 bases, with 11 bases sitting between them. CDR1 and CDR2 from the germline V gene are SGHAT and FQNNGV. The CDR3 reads CASSLALGRTEAFF. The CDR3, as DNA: TGTGCCAGCAGCTTAGCTCTTGGACGGACTGAAGCTTTCTTT.

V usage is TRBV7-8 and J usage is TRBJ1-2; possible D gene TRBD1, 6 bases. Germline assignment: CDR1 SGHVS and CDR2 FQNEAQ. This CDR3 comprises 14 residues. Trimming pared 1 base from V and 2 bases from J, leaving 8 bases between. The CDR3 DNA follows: TGTGCCAGCAGCTTAGGGGGGGCCAACTATGGCTACACCTTC. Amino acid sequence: CASSLGGANYGYTF.

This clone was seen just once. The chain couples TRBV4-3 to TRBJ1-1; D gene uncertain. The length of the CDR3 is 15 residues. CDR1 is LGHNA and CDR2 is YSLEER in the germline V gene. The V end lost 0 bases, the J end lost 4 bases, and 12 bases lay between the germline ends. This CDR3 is CASSQEGTIGTEAFF. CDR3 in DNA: TGCGCCAGCAGCCAAGAAGGTACGATAGGCACTGAAGCTTTCTTT.

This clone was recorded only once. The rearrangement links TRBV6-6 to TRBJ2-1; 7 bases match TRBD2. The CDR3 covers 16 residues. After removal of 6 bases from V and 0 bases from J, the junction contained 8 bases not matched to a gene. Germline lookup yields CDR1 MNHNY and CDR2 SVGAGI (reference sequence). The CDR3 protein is CASSHGGFSSYNEQFF. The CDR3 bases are TGTGCCAGCAGCCACGGGGGGTTCAGCTCCTACAATGAGCAGTTCTTC.